Sequencing of this T cell receptor beta chain was carried out in a study of blood T cells in healthy people across ages. The study, taken as a whole, reports: Diversity figures based on one million T cells were deemed too low.

For this clonotype: Its antigen is unknown.

The germline V gene has CDR1 PRHDT and CDR2 FYEKMQ (reference sequence). CDR3 length: 16 residues. V lost 3 bases, J lost 9 bases, and 11 bases stayed unmatched. Total RNA was isolated from each sample in quantities of at least 5 micrograms. A sample-barcoded 5' primer and a J-beta primer mix were used in a second PCR of about 7 to 12 cycles. Through a template-switch adaptor with 12 random nucleotides, each cDNA molecule received a tag. TCRdb analysed the 5' RACE reads with MiXCR anew, one entry per CDR3 protein. The profile shows about 1,400,000 distinct CDR3 sequences, around two fifths of them singletons.

This chain connects TRBV13 to TRBJ2-1; 10 positions match TRBD2. Material for sequencing was blood. The sequence was collected from a woman aged 18 to 35 in good health. The CDR3 reads CASSFLTSGERGEQFF. CDR3 DNA sequence: TGTGCCAGCAGCTTCCTAACTAGCGGGGAACGCGGTGAGCAGTTCTTC. Variable domain in full (rest from reference TRBV13 and TRBJ2-1): AAGVIQSPRHLIKEKRETATLKCYPIPRHDTVYWYQQGPGQDPQFLISFYEKMQSDKGSIPDRFSAQQFSDYHSELNMSSLELGDSALYFCASSFLTSGERGEQFFGPGTRLTVL.